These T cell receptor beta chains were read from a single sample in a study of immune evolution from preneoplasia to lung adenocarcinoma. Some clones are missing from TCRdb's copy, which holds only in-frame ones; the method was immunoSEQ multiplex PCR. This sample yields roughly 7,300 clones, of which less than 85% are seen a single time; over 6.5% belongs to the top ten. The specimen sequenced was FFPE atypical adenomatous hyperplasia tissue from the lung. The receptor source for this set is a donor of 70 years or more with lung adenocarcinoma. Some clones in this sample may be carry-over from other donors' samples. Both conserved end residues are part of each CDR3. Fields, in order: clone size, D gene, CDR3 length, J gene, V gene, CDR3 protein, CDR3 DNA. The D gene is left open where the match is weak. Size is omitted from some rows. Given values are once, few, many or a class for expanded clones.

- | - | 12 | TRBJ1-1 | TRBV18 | CASSHSSAEAFF | TGTGCCAGCTCACACTCGTCGGCTGAAGCTTTCTTT
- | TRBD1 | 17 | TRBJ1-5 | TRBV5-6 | CASSQVRQGGSNQPQHF | TGTGCCAGCAGCCAAGTCCGACAGGGAGGTAGCAATCAGCCCCAGCATTTT
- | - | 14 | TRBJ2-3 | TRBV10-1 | CASSQTTSTDTQYF | TGCGCCAGCAGCCAGACAACTAGCACAGATACGCAGTATTTT
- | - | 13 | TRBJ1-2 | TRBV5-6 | CASSFGGSYGYTF | TGTGCCAGCAGCTTCGGAGGATCTTATGGCTACACCTTC
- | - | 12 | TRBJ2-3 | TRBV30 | CAWSGEGGTQYF | TGTGCCTGGAGTGGGGAGGGGGGAACGCAGTATTTT
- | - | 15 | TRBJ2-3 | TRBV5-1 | CASSQRVGSTDTQYF | TGCGCCAGCAGCCAGAGGGTGGGTAGCACAGATACGCAGTATTTT
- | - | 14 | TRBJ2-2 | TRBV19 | CASSINPRTGELFF | TGTGCCAGTAGTATTAATCCCAGGACCGGGGAGCTGTTTTTT
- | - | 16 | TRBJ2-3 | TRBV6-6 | CASSDSGGSGTDTQYF | TGTGCCAGCAGTGACTCAGGGGGGAGCGGCACAGATACGCAGTATTTT
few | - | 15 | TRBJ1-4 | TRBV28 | CASSPPYQGGEKLFF | TGTGCCAGCAGCCCTCCCTACCAAGGGGGTGAAAAACTGTTTTTT
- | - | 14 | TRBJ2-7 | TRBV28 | CASQPGIILHEQYF | TGTGCCAGCCAGCCAGGGATCATTCTCCACGAGCAGTACTTC
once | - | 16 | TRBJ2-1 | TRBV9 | CASSLNRDRRANEQFF | TGTGCCAGCAGCTTAAACCGGGACCGGCGGGCCAATGAGCAGTTCTTC
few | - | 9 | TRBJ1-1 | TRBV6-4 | CAHDTEAFF | TGTGCCCATGACACTGAAGCTTTCTTT
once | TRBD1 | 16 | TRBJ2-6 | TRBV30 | CAWSVRGQTGANVLTF | TGTGCCTGGAGTGTACGGGGACAGACTGGGGCCAACGTCCTGACTTTC
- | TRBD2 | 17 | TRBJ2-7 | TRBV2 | CASSGRLAGGSRYEQYF | TGTGCCAGCAGTGGACGACTAGCGGGAGGCTCTAGGTACGAGCAGTACTTC
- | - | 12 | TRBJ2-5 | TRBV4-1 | CASSQGTSPQYF | TGCGCTAGCAGCCAAGGAACTAGTCCCCAGTACTTC
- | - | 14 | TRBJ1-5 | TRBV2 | CASGYGGMGQPQHF | TGTGCCAGCGGGTACGGGGGAATGGGGCAGCCCCAGCATTTT
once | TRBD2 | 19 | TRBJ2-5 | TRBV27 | CASSLSQVGLAGGQETQYF | TGTGCCAGCAGTTTATCGCAAGTAGGACTAGCGGGTGGTCAAGAGACCCAGTACTTC
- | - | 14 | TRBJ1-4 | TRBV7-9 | CASSSRRRDEKLFF | TGTGCCAGCAGCTCCCGGCGGAGGGATGAAAAACTGTTTTTT
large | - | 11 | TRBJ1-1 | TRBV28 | CASSRQAEAFF | TGTGCCAGCAGTCGACAGGCAGAAGCTTTCTTT
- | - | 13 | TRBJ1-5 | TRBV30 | CAWSRPGNQPQHF | TGTGCCTGGTCCCGCCCGGGGAATCAGCCCCAGCATTTT